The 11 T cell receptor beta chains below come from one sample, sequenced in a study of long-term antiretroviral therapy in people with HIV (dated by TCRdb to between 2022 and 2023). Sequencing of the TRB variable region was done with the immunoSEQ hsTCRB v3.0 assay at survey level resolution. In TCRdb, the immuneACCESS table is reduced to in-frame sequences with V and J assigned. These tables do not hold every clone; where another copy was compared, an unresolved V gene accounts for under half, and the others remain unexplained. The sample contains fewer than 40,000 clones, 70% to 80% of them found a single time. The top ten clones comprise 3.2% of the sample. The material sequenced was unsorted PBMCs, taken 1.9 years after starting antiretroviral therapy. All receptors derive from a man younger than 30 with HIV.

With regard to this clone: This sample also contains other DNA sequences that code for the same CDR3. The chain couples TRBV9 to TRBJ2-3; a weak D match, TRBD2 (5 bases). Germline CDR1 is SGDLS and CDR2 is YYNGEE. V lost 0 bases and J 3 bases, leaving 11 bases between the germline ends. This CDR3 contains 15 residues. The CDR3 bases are TGTGCCAGCAGCGTAGCCCTAGCTAGTACAGATACGCAGTATTTT. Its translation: CASSVALASTDTQYF.

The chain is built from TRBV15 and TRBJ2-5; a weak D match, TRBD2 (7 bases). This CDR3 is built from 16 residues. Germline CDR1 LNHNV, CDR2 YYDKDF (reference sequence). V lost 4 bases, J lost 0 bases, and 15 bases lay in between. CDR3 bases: TGTGCCACCAGCAAGTACGGGGGGCAGAACCAAGAGACCCAGTACTTC. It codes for CATSKYGGQNQETQYF.

The CDR3 nucleotides are TGTGCCACCGCTTGGGGGGATCAGCCCCAGCATTTT. Translating it yields CATAWGDQPQHF. The genes are TRBV19 and TRBJ1-5; D perhaps matches TRBD1 (5 bases). With 10 bases removed from V and 5 bases from J, the gap between germline ends came to 12 bases. This CDR3 is 12 amino acids long. Germline V gene lookup returns CDR1 LNHDA and CDR2 SQIVND (reference sequence).

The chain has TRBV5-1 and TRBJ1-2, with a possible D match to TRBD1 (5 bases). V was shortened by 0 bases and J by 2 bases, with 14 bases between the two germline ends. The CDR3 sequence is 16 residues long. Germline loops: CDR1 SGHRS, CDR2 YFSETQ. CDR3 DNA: TGCGCCAGCAGCTTGGCTTCCCAAGGGGAAAACTATGGCTACACCTTC. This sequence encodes CASSLASQGENYGYTF.

In DNA, the CDR3 is TGTGCCAGCAGGCCAACGGGCCATAGTAATCAGCCCCAGCATTTT. Its protein product is CASRPTGHSNQPQHF. The rearrangement uses TRBV28 and TRBJ1-5; D is unclear. Trimming removed 6 bases from V and 4 bases from J, with 16 bases in between. The CDR3 is 15 amino acids. Germline lookup yields CDR1 MDHEN and CDR2 SYDVKM. The full variable domain, in which reference TRBV28 and TRBJ1-5 provide the parts outside the CDR3, is DVKVTQSSRYLVKRTGEKVFLECVQDMDHENMFWYRQDPGLGLRLIYFSYDVKMKEKGDIPEGYSVSREKKERFSLILESASTNQTSMYLCASRPTGHSNQPQHFGDGTRLSIL.

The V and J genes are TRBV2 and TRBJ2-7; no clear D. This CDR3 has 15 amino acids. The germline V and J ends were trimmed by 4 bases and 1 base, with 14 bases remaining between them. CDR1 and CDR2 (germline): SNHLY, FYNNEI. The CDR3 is CASSAERGPSYEQYF. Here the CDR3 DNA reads TGTGCCAGCAGTGCGGAGCGTGGGCCTTCCTACGAGCAGTACTTC.

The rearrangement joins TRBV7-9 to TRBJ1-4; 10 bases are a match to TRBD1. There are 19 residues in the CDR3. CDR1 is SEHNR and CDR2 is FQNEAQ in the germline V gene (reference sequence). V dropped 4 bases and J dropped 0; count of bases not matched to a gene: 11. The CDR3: CASSSLGQGSSATNEKLFF. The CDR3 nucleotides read TGTGCCAGCAGCTCCCTGGGACAGGGGAGTTCGGCAACTAATGAAAAACTGTTTTTT.

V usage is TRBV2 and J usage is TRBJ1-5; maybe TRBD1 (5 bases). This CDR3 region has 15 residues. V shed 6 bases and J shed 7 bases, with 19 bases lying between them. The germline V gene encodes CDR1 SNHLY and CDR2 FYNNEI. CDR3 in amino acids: CASSPGTSMYQPQHF. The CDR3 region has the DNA TGTGCCAGCAGCCCAGGGACTTCAATGTACCAGCCCCAGCATTTT.

CDR3 amino acids: CASSPNLSVGYEQYF. In DNA form, the CDR3 reads TGTGCCAGCAGCCCCAACCTTAGCGTCGGGTACGAGCAGTACTTC. The rearrangement joins TRBV7-9 to TRBJ2-7; perhaps TRBD2 as D (5 bases). CDR1 and CDR2 (germline): SEHNR, FQNEAQ (reference sequence). The CDR3 length is 15 residues. V was clipped by 5 bases and J by 4 bases, with 18 bases between them.

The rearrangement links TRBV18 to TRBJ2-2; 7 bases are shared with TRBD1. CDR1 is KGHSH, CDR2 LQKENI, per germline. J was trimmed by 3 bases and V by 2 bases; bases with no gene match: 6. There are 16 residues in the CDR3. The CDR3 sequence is CASSPYPTGDTGELFF. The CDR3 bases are TGTGCCAGCTCACCATACCCAACAGGGGACACCGGGGAGCTGTTTTTT.

DNA for the CDR3: TGCGCCAGCAGCTTGGTGCCCCGGCGGGGGGATAATTCACCCCTCCACTTT. Encoded protein: CASSLVPRRGDNSPLHF. This chain connects TRBV5-1 to TRBJ1-6, with D perhaps TRBD1 (5 bases). Germline V gene sequence: CDR1 SGHRS, CDR2 YFSETQ. The CDR3 runs 17 residues. V lost 0 bases and J lost 5, with 15 bases in between.